This T cell receptor (beta chain) was sequenced in a study of blood T cells in healthy people across ages. This clonotype came up a few times. This CDR3 has 16 residues. Germline values: CDR1 SGHDT, CDR2 YYEEEE. Trimming took 4 bases from V and 4 from J; bases not matched to a gene: 10. It was with a sample-barcoded 5' primer and a J-beta primer mix that a second PCR of roughly 7 to 12 cycles was run. Paired-end reads containing CDR3 totaled no fewer than 2.5 million for each sample. Via MiXCR, TCRdb re-called the 5' RACE reads, giving one row per CDR3 protein. Of 750,000 to 1,000,000 distinct CDR3 sequences listed, roughly 28% are singletons. Separately, the same data were catalogued under a study of T cells of mothers and their children. That source reports: Primer M1S, used in the second PCR, introduced sample barcodes and 2-4 random nucleotides. Reads obtained per mother exceeded 8 million TCR beta CDR3 reads, with 2.5 million to 3.5 million obtained per child.

Sequenced input: blood. V is TRBV5-6 and J is TRBJ2-3, with 9 bases matching TRBD2. The clonotype was recovered from a middle-aged woman in good health. DNA of the CDR3: TGTGCCAGCAGCCCCAGCGGACTAGCGACCGCAGATACGCAGTATTTT. Its translation is CASSPSGLATADTQYF.